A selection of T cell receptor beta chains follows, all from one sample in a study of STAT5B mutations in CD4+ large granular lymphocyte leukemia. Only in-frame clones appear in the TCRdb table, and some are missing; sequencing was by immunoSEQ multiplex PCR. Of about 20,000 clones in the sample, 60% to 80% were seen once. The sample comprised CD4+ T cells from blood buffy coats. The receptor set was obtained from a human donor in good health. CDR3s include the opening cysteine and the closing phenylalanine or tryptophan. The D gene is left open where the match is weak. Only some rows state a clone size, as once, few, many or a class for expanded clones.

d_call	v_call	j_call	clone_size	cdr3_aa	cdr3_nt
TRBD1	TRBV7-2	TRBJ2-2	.	CASSSSTGGTGELFF	TGTGCCAGCAGCTCTTCGACAGGGGGCACCGGGGAGCTGTTTTTT
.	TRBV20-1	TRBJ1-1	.	CSAGWGSEAFF	TGCAGTGCTGGATGGGGATCTGAAGCTTTCTTT
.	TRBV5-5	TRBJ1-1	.	CASSSQGYTEAFF	TGTGCCAGCAGCTCCCAGGGTTACACTGAAGCTTTCTTT
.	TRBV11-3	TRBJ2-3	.	CASSLGQPITQYF	TGTGCCAGCAGCTTAGGACAGCCTATTACGCAGTATTTT
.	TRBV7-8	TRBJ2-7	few	CASSLDTDYEQYF	TGTGCCAGCAGTTTAGATACAGACTACGAGCAGTACTTC
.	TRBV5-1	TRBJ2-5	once	CASSLPTERETQYF	TGCGCCAGCAGCTTACCAACGGAACGGGAGACCCAGTACTTC
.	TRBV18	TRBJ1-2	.	CASSSDRNFGGYTF	TGTGCCAGCTCATCCGACAGGAACTTCGGCGGCTACACCTTC
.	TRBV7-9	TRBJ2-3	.	CASSLPLPDTQYF	TGTGCCAGCAGCTTACCTTTGCCAGATACGCAGTATTTT
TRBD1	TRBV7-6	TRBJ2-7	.	CASSPGQGHEQYF	TGTGCCAGCAGCCCGGGACAGGGTCACGAGCAGTACTTC
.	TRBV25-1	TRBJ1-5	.	CASSDQYSNQPQHF	TGTGCCAGCAGTGATCAGTATAGCAATCAGCCCCAGCATTTT
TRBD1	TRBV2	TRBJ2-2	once	CASKIPQGAGGELFF	TGTGCCAGCAAGATACCCCAGGGGGCGGGCGGGGAGCTGTTTTTT
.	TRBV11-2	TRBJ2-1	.	CASSLVGRRAPTNEQFF	TGTGCCAGCAGCTTAGTGGGGCGGCGGGCACCTACTAATGAGCAGTTCTTC
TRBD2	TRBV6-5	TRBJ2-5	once	CASSYSRPTVAGEQYF	TGTGCCAGCAGTTACTCCAGGCCCACAGTTGCGGGGGAGCAGTACTTC
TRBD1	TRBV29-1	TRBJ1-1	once	CSSRTGENTEALF	TGCAGCTCACGGACAGGGGAGAACACTGAAGCTCTCTTT
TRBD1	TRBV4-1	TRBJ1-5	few	CASSLRGPAGLPQHF	TGCGCCAGCAGTCTCAGGGGGCCAGCGGGGTTGCCCCAGCATTTT
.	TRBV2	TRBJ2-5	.	CASTAGRVQETQYF	TGTGCCAGCACTGCCGGTAGGGTACAAGAGACCCAGTACTTC
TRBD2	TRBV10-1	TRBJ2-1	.	CASSRTSGRMNEQFF	TGCGCCAGCAGCCGAACTAGCGGGAGAATGAATGAGCAGTTCTTC
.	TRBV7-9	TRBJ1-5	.	CASSLATGPGGNQPQHF	TGTGCCAGCAGCTTAGCTACGGGCCCAGGGGGCAATCAGCCCCAGCATTTT